The sequence of this TCR beta chain was determined in a study of T cell responses to AZD1222 COVID-19 vaccine. Study observations and caveats: Most donors were white British and more were female, and clonal diversity was possibly underestimated. Researchers report vaccine-associated CD4 TCRs spanning spike, with dominance at 160-218 and 743-854. Of the AZD1222 recipients, only five or six were seropositive at baseline.

TCRdb's table, derived via immunoSEQ multiplex PCR, lists solely in-frame clones and lacks some. This sample has 75,000 to 90,000 clones; around nine tenths occur once, and the top ten carry approximately 5.2%. The germline V gene encodes CDR1 SGDLS and CDR2 YYNGEE. V lost 0 bases, J lost 2 bases, and 4 bases stayed unmatched. The CDR3 totals 16 residues. Details on this clone: The antigen remains undetermined.

The starting material was peripheral blood, obtained on day 0 of AZD1222 vaccination. This TCR was recovered from an adult in good health. The chain is built from TRBV9 and TRBJ1-5; the match to TRBD1 covers 8 bases. The CDR3 spells CASSVGTGGGNQPQHF. The CDR3 DNA reads as TGTGCCAGCAGCGTAGGAACAGGGGGAGGCAATCAGCCCCAGCATTTT.